The rows below give T cell receptor beta chains drawn from one sample of a study of T-cell reconstitution after alpha-beta-depleted transplantation in children. TCRdb fed the PCR reads into MiXCR, producing one record per CDR3 protein. The sample has 250,000 to 300,000 distinct CDR3 sequences, 11% seen once. The starting material was peripheral blood, obtained 180 days after TCRalphabeta/CD19-depleted stem cell transplant. These receptor sequences come from a male patient between 2 and 15 years old who had a stem cell transplant for chronic granulomatous disease, so the T cells may come from the graft donor. CDR3s include the opening cysteine and the closing phenylalanine or tryptophan. D genes are given only for firm matches. Where a row states a size, it is once, few, many or the class of an expanded clone; other rows omit it.

cdr3_nt | cdr3_aa | j_call | d_call | clone_size | v_call
TGTGCCTGGAGTCCCCGGGACAGGTTAAAAGGGGAGCTGTTTTTT | CAWSPRDRLKGELFF | TRBJ2-2 | TRBD1 | few | TRBV30
TGTGCCAGCAGTTACTCAGGGCGCGGGGTCAACTATGGCTACACCTTC | CASSYSGRGVNYGYTF | TRBJ1-2 | . | many | TRBV6-5
TGTGCCAGCAGTTTATCGGCTAAATACGAGCAGTACTTC | CASSLSAKYEQYF | TRBJ2-7 | . | many | TRBV12-3/TRBV12-4
TGTGCCAGCAGCGTAAGCGGCTCTAACTATGGCTACACCTTC | CASSVSGSNYGYTF | TRBJ1-2 | . | many | TRBV9
TGTGCCAGCAGTTTAGCCTCGACTCAGCCCCAGCATTTT | CASSLASTQPQHF | TRBJ1-5 | . | . | TRBV12-3/TRBV12-4
TGTGCCAGCAGCTCCGGGGGGCGACAATGGTACAATGAGCAGTTCTTC | CASSSGGRQWYNEQFF | TRBJ2-1 | . | many | TRBV6-2/TRBV6-3
TGTGCCACCCCGGGACTAGCGGGAGACAATGAGCAGTTCTTC | CATPGLAGDNEQFF | TRBJ2-1 | TRBD2 | many | TRBV27
TGTGCCAGCAGTACACAGGGGAATTCACCCCTCCACTTT | CASSTQGNSPLHF | TRBJ1-6 | TRBD1 | many | TRBV12-3/TRBV12-4
TGTGCCAGCAGCCACCGCACAGGTGGTTCCTACAATGAGCAGTTCTTC | CASSHRTGGSYNEQFF | TRBJ2-1 | . | many | TRBV12-3/TRBV12-4
TGTGCCAGCAGCTTAGGGAGTTCCCCGCCATACAATGAGCAGTTCTTC | CASSLGSSPPYNEQFF | TRBJ2-1 | . | many | TRBV7-7
TGCAGTGCTAGATCGATGTACCAAGAGACCCAGTACTTC | CSARSMYQETQYF | TRBJ2-5 | . | many | TRBV20-1